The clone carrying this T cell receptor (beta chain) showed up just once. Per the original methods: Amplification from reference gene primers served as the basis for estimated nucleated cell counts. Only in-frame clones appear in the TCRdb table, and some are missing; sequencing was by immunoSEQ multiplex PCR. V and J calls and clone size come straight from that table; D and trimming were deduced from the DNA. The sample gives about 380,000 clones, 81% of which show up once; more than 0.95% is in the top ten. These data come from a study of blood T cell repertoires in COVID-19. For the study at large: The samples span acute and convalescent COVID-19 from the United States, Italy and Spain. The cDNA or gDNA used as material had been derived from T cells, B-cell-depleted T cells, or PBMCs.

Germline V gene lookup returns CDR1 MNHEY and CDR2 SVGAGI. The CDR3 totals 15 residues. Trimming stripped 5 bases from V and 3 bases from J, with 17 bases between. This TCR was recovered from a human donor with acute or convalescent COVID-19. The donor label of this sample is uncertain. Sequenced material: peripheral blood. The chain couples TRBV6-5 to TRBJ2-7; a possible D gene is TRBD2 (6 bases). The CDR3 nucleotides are TGTGCCAGCAGTATCTCCACTAGCATCGGCTACGAGCAGTACTTC. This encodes CASSISTSIGYEQYF.